These T cell receptor beta chains were read from a single sample in a study of neurological immune-mediated disorders. TCRdb recomputed calls from the 5' RACE reads with MiXCR, one row per CDR3 protein. The table has about 58,000 distinct CDR3 sequences, around 4% seen once; the top ten hold around 1.5%. The sample consisted of PBMCs. These TCRs come from a man under 40 with multiple sclerosis. The CDR3 runs from the conserved cysteine through the conserved F or W. The order of the fields is D gene, V gene, clone size, J gene, CDR3 DNA, CDR3 protein. The D gene is left open where the match is weak. Expanded clones get a size class; other rows say once, few or many, or leave the size out.

D: NA
V: TRBV5-1
size: many
J: TRBJ1-1
DNA: TGCGCCAGCAGCTTCCTACTAGGTGATAACACTGAAGCTTTCTTT
CDR3: CASSFLLGDNTEAFF

D: NA
V: TRBV19
size: NA
J: TRBJ2-3
DNA: TGTGCCAGTAGTCCGGTACCAGGGGATACGCAGTATTTT
CDR3: CASSPVPGDTQYF

D: TRBD1
V: TRBV10-2
size: many
J: TRBJ2-2
DNA: TGCGCCAGCAGTGAGTGGAGGACAGGGAACGGGGAGCTGTTTTTT
CDR3: CASSEWRTGNGELFF

D: NA
V: TRBV12-3/TRBV12-4
size: many
J: TRBJ2-4
DNA: TGTGCCAGCAGTTCATCGGCCAAAAACATTCAGTACTTC
CDR3: CASSSSAKNIQYF

D: TRBD2
V: TRBV5-4
size: many
J: TRBJ2-3
DNA: TGTGCCAGCAGCTTTCCGGGACTAGCCGGCACAGATACGCAGTATTTT
CDR3: CASSFPGLAGTDTQYF

D: TRBD2
V: TRBV6-5
size: few
J: TRBJ2-1
DNA: TGTGCCAGCAGTTACTCGAAAGACGGGCGGGGAGGGAGCACGGGCCGCTCCTACAATGAGCAGTTCTTC
CDR3: CASSYSKDGRGGSTGRSYNEQFF

D: NA
V: TRBV7-7
size: many
J: TRBJ2-3
DNA: TGTGCTAGCAGCCTCCGACGCGGGGACACAGATACGCAGTATTTT
CDR3: CASSLRRGDTDTQYF

D: TRBD2
V: TRBV6-6
size: many
J: TRBJ2-1
DNA: TGTGCCAGCGGCTGGACTAGCAGCAATGAGCAGTTCTTC
CDR3: CASGWTSSNEQFF

D: NA
V: TRBV6-5
size: many
J: TRBJ1-2
DNA: TGTGCCAGCAGTCCATCAGGGGCCTATGGCTACACCTTC
CDR3: CASSPSGAYGYTF

D: NA
V: TRBV5-1
size: many
J: TRBJ1-1
DNA: TGCGCCAGCAGCCCGGATGGGGGGCGGTCCACTGAAGCTTTCTTT
CDR3: CASSPDGGRSTEAFF

D: NA
V: TRBV5-1
size: many
J: TRBJ1-1
DNA: TGCGCCAGCAGCCAGGGTCAAAGGACTGAAGCTTTCTTT
CDR3: CASSQGQRTEAFF

D: NA
V: TRBV3-1
size: many
J: TRBJ1-1
DNA: TGTGCCAGCAGCCGGGCAGGGGATCTGCGAGCTTTCTTT
CDR3: CASSRAGDLRAFF

D: NA
V: TRBV5-1
size: many
J: TRBJ1-3
DNA: TGCGCCAGCAGTCGGGGCAGCACAGCTGGAAACACCATATATTTT
CDR3: CASSRGSTAGNTIYF

D: NA
V: TRBV20-1
size: many
J: TRBJ2-3
DNA: TGCAGTGCTACCCGACGTGCTGGCGACACAGATACGCAGTATTTT
CDR3: CSATRRAGDTDTQYF

D: NA
V: TRBV28
size: many
J: TRBJ1-2
DNA: TGTGCCAGCAGCCCCCGGTTCTCAACCTCGGGGTACTATGGCTACACCTTC
CDR3: CASSPRFSTSGYYGYTF

D: NA
V: TRBV5-1
size: many
J: TRBJ2-2
DNA: TGCGCCAGCAGCTTCGGGGGACCCCCGAACACCGGGGAGCTGTTTTTT
CDR3: CASSFGGPPNTGELFF

D: NA
V: TRBV20-1
size: many
J: TRBJ1-5
DNA: TGCAGTGCAACAAACAGGGACCAGCCCCAGCATTTT
CDR3: CSATNRDQPQHF

D: NA
V: TRBV5-1
size: NA
J: TRBJ1-1
DNA: TGCGCCAGCAGCTTGGCAGAGAACACTGAAGCTTTCTTT
CDR3: CASSLAENTEAFF

D: TRBD2
V: TRBV5-1
size: many
J: TRBJ2-3
DNA: TGCGCCAGCAGCTTCCCTAGCGGGGGGCTTACAGATACGCAGTATTTT
CDR3: CASSFPSGGLTDTQYF

D: NA
V: TRBV4-2
size: many
J: TRBJ2-1
DNA: TGTGCCAGCAGCCAAGAGGGGGGTAGCTCCTACAATGAGCAGTTCTTC
CDR3: CASSQEGGSSYNEQFF

D: TRBD1
V: TRBV6-5
size: many
J: TRBJ1-1
DNA: TGTGCCAGCAGTTATCAGGGGGGGTGGGCTGAAGCTTTCTTT
CDR3: CASSYQGGWAEAFF

D: TRBD1
V: TRBV7-8
size: many
J: TRBJ2-1
DNA: TGTGCCAGCAGCTTATCCGGGACAGGGGGTTTTGGCGAGCAGTTCTTC
CDR3: CASSLSGTGGFGEQFF

D: NA
V: TRBV30
size: many
J: TRBJ1-1
DNA: TGTGCCTGGAGCCAGGAGAACACTGAAGCTTTCTTT
CDR3: CAWSQENTEAFF

D: NA
V: TRBV5-1
size: many
J: TRBJ2-7
DNA: TGCGCCAGCAAAGGGTCGAGCTCCTACGAGCAGTACTTC
CDR3: CASKGSSSYEQYF

D: TRBD1
V: TRBV12-3/TRBV12-4
size: many
J: TRBJ2-7
DNA: TGTGCCAGCAGTTTCGGCGGACAGGCCTACGAGCAGTACTTC
CDR3: CASSFGGQAYEQYF

D: NA
V: TRBV5-1
size: many
J: TRBJ2-1
DNA: TGCGCCAGCAGCTCTACGGATGAGCAGTTCTTC
CDR3: CASSSTDEQFF

D: NA
V: TRBV9
size: many
J: TRBJ1-1
DNA: TGTGCCAGCAGCGACCAGGGAAACCCCGGCCCGAACACTGAAGCTTTCTTT
CDR3: CASSDQGNPGPNTEAFF

D: NA
V: TRBV20-1
size: many
J: TRBJ1-6
DNA: TGCAGTGCTAGAGATACGGCGCAAGAGAGTTCACCCCTCAACTTT
CDR3: CSARDTAQESSPLNF

D: NA
V: TRBV7-9
size: many
J: TRBJ1-4
DNA: TGTGCCAGCAGCTTAGCCCGGGCAAGCAATGAAAAACTGTTTTTT
CDR3: CASSLARASNEKLFF

D: TRBD2
V: TRBV7-3
size: many
J: TRBJ2-3
DNA: TGTGCCAGCAGCCCCAGCGGGGGGGCCTTAGATACGCAGTATTTT
CDR3: CASSPSGGALDTQYF

D: TRBD1
V: TRBV7-7
size: many
J: TRBJ2-2
DNA: TGTGCCAGCAGCCCGAGGACAGGGATAGGCACCGGGGAGCTGTTTTTT
CDR3: CASSPRTGIGTGELFF

D: NA
V: TRBV14
size: many
J: TRBJ2-1
DNA: TGTGCCAGCAGCCAAGAAGTCAGGGAGACTTACAATGAGCAGTTCTTC
CDR3: CASSQEVRETYNEQFF

D: TRBD1
V: TRBV7-2
size: many
J: TRBJ2-7
DNA: TGTGCCAGCAGCCGAAGCCAGGGGGTCTCCTACGAGCAGTACTTC
CDR3: CASSRSQGVSYEQYF

D: NA
V: TRBV5-6
size: many
J: TRBJ2-3
DNA: TGTGCCAGCAGCCCCGGGACTAGCACAGATACGCAGTATTTT
CDR3: CASSPGTSTDTQYF

D: NA
V: TRBV20-1
size: many
J: TRBJ2-3
DNA: TGCAGTGCTAGCCCGACAGTCCGGGCAGATACGCAGTATTTT
CDR3: CSASPTVRADTQYF

D: NA
V: TRBV12-3/TRBV12-4
size: many
J: TRBJ2-7
DNA: TGTGCCAGCAGCCAGGGTCTTACGGAGCAGTACTTC
CDR3: CASSQGLTEQYF

D: TRBD1
V: TRBV7-8
size: many
J: TRBJ2-7
DNA: TGTGCCAGCAGCTGGACCCGGGACAGGGTCCACGAGCAGTACTTC
CDR3: CASSWTRDRVHEQYF

D: NA
V: TRBV20-1
size: many
J: TRBJ1-1
DNA: TGCAGTGCTAGAGATAGACGGTTGGGCAGTCTGAACACTGAAGCTTTCTTT
CDR3: CSARDRRLGSLNTEAFF

D: NA
V: TRBV7-8
size: many
J: TRBJ2-4
DNA: TGTGCCAGCAGCCCCGAGAGGGCTGCCAGTGGGTTAGCCAAAAACATTCAGTACTTC
CDR3: CASSPERAASGLAKNIQYF

D: TRBD2
V: TRBV7-2
size: many
J: TRBJ2-5
DNA: TGTGCCAGCAGCTGGGGCGGGGGAGAGACCCAGTACTTC
CDR3: CASSWGGGETQYF

D: TRBD2
V: TRBV6-6
size: NA
J: TRBJ2-1
DNA: TGTGCCACTACGGGACTAGCGGGGGGAAGGTCCTACAATGAGCAGTTCTTC
CDR3: CATTGLAGGRSYNEQFF

D: TRBD1
V: TRBV5-1
size: many
J: TRBJ1-1
DNA: TGCGCCAGCAGCTATGGACAGGGGAATACTGAAGCTTTCTTT
CDR3: CASSYGQGNTEAFF

D: TRBD1
V: TRBV12-3/TRBV12-4
size: many
J: TRBJ1-6
DNA: TGTGCCAGCAGTGACAGGGATCCACCCCTCCACTTT
CDR3: CASSDRDPPLHF

D: NA
V: TRBV20-1
size: many
J: TRBJ2-1
DNA: TGCAGTGCTAGAGATTACGTCGAATACAATGAGCAGTTCTTC
CDR3: CSARDYVEYNEQFF